This is a list of T cell receptor beta chains from one sample in a study of OX40 agonist ivuxolimab in advanced cancers. Sequencing was performed with immunoSEQ multiplex PCR; in TCRdb, only in-frame clones are kept and a portion is missing. The sample consists of more than 75,000 clones, 75% to 90% of them appearing once. The sample consisted of CD4+ or CD8+ T cells sorted from blood, taken in a trial of the OX40 agonist ivuxolimab. The origin of the receptors is an adult with an advanced solid tumor such as melanoma, head and neck, liver or kidney cancer. The CDR3 runs from the conserved cysteine through the conserved F or W. D genes are given only for firm matches. Not all rows give a size; the values are once, few, many and, for expanded clones, a class.

J,V,size,D,DNA,CDR3
TRBJ1-1,TRBV21-1,-,-,TGTGCCAGCAGCGCGCACCTCTCCCCCATGAACACTGAAGCTTTCTTT,CASSAHLSPMNTEAFF
TRBJ2-1,TRBV7-3,-,TRBD1,TGTGCCAGCAGCTACTCCATAGGGACAGGGTACAATGAGCAGTTCTTC,CASSYSIGTGYNEQFF
TRBJ2-5,TRBV18,few,-,TGTGCCAGCTCAGAGGGGCTAGCCGAGACCCAGTACTTC,CASSEGLAETQYF
TRBJ2-7,TRBV25-1,-,TRBD2,TGTGCCAGCAGTACCAAGCGGGGGATACGGAAAGGGTCCTACGAGCAGTACTTC,CASSTKRGIRKGSYEQYF
TRBJ1-5,TRBV4-1,-,TRBD1,TGCGCCAGCAGCCAAGAAGGGGGCCCCGTCAATCAGCCCCAGCATTTT,CASSQEGGPVNQPQHF
TRBJ2-1,TRBV27,-,TRBD1,TGTGCCAGCAGTTCACGACCGGACAGGGATGGGCAGTTCTTC,CASSSRPDRDGQFF
TRBJ2-5,TRBV5-4,-,-,TGTGCCAGCAGCTTGGGGGGGGCCCAAGAGACCCAGTACTTC,CASSLGGAQETQYF
TRBJ1-2,TRBV28,-,-,TGTGCCAGCAGTCTCCCCCCGGACAACAGGGGCTACACCTTC,CASSLPPDNRGYTF
TRBJ2-2,TRBV5-4,-,TRBD1,TGTGCCAGCAGCCCTCCCCCGGGACAGGGGAACACCGGGGAGCTGTTTTTT,CASSPPPGQGNTGELFF
TRBJ2-7,TRBV18,-,-,TGTGCCAGCTCACTTGTGGGACGGGGAACCGAGCAGTACTTC,CASSLVGRGTEQYF
TRBJ1-2,TRBV28,-,-,TGTGCCAGCAGCCCCGGGGGGAGCCTTGGCTACACCTTC,CASSPGGSLGYTF
TRBJ2-3,TRBV18,once,TRBD2,TGTGCCAGCTCCCCAGTTCAGCTAGCGGGAAGCACAGATACGCAGTATTTT,CASSPVQLAGSTDTQYF
TRBJ2-7,TRBV5-4,-,-,TGTGCCAGCAGCACCCCGACGAGGGGGACCGGCGAGCAGTACTTC,CASSTPTRGTGEQYF
TRBJ1-4,TRBV6-5,-,-,TGTGCCAGCAGTTGGGCGAATGACAGGATGCTGTTTTTT,CASSWANDRMLFF
TRBJ1-2,TRBV19,-,-,TGTGCCAGTAGTCCAGGACAGCAATGGTATGGCTACACCTTC,CASSPGQQWYGYTF
TRBJ1-2,TRBV4-2,-,-,TGTGCCAGCAGCCAAGGGGTACAGGCTTATGGCTACGCCTTC,CASSQGVQAYGYAF
TRBJ2-3,TRBV11-2,-,-,TGTGCCAGCAGCCCGAAGGAGGCGACCCTCCCGAATACGCAGTATTTT,CASSPKEATLPNTQYF
TRBJ1-5,TRBV2,once,-,TGTGCCAGCAGTGAAGGGGTTAGGGGGTGGTTCAATCAGCCCCAGCATTTT,CASSEGVRGWFNQPQHF
TRBJ1-1,TRBV2,-,-,TGTGCCAGCAGTGAACAGGTCAACACTGAAGCTTTCTTT,CASSEQVNTEAFF
TRBJ2-3,TRBV28,-,-,TGTGCCAGCAGTTCAGGGGAAGGTACGCAGTATTTT,CASSSGEGTQYF
TRBJ2-4,TRBV4-1,-,-,TGCGCCAGCAGCCCCTACGGGGTTGCCAAAAACATTCAGTACTTC,CASSPYGVAKNIQYF
TRBJ1-2,TRBV18,few,-,TGTGCCAGCTCACCCATGAACGAGAGGGGGTTTTTC,CASSPMNERGFF
TRBJ2-5,TRBV19,-,-,TGTGCCAGTAGCACGGGACAGGGCGGGAGGCAAGAGACCCAGTACTTC,CASSTGQGGRQETQYF
TRBJ2-3,TRBV4-1,-,-,TGCGCCAGCAGCCACCCGGTGGGCCCGAGAACAGATACGCAGTATTTT,CASSHPVGPRTDTQYF
TRBJ1-1,TRBV11-2,-,-,TGTGCCAGCAGGTTAGACCCCCCGGGGTCTGAAGCTTTCTTT,CASRLDPPGSEAFF
TRBJ2-3,TRBV7-9,-,TRBD2,TGTGCCAGCAGCTTGCAACTAGCGGGGGTCACAGATACGCAGTATTTT,CASSLQLAGVTDTQYF
TRBJ2-7,TRBV4-3,-,TRBD2,TGCGCCAGCAGCCAGGATACTAGCGGGTTCTACGAGCAGTACTTC,CASSQDTSGFYEQYF